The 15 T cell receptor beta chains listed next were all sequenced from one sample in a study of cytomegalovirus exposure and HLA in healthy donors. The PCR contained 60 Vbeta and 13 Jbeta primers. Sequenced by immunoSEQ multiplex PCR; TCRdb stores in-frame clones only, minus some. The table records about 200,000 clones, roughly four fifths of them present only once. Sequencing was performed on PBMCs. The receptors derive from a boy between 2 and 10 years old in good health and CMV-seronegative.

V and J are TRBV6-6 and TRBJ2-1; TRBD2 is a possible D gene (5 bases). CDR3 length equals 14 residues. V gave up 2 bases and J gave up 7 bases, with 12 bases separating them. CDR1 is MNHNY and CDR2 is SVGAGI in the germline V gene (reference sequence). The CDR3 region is CASSYPPGGNEQFF. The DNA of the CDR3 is TGTGCCAGCAGTTACCCCCCCGGCGGGAATGAGCAGTTCTTC.

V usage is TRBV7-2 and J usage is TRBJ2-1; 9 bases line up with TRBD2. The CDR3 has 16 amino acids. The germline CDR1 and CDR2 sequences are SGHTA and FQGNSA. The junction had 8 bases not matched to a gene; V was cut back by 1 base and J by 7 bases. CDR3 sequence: CASSLEGGGAMNEQFF. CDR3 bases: TGTGCCAGCAGCTTAGAGGGCGGGGGGGCAATGAATGAGCAGTTCTTC. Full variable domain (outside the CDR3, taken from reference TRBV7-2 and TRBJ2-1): GAGVSQSPSNKVTEKGKDVELRCDPISGHTALYWYRQSLGQGLEFLIYFQGNSAPDKSGLPSDRFSAERTGGSVSTLTIQRTQQEDSAVYLCASSLEGGGAMNEQFFGPGTRLTVL.

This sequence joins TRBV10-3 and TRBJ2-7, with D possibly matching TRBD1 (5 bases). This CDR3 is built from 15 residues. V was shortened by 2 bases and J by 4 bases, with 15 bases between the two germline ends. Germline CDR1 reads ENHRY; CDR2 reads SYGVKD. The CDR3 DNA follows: TGTGCCATCAGTGAGGGGGCAGGGCCAGTATACGAGCAGTACTTC. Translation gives CAISEGAGPVYEQYF.

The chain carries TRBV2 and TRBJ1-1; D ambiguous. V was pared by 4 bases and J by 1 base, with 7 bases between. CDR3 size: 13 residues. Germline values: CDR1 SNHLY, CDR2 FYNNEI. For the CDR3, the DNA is TGTGCCAGCAGTGTCCGGGGGAACACTGAAGCTTTCTTT. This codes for CASSVRGNTEAFF.

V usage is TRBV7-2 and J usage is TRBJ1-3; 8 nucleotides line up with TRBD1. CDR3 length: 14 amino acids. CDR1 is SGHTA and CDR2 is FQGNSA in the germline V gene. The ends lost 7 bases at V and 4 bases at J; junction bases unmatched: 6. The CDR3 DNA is TGTGCCAGCAACCCAGGGGGCCACGGAAACACCATATATTTT. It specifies CASNPGGHGNTIYF.

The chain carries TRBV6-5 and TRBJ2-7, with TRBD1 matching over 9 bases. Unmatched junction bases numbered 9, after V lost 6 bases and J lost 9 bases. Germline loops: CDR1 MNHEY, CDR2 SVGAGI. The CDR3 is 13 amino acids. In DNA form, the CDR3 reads TGTGCCAGCAGGGACGGGACAGGGATCGTGCAGTACTTC. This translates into CASRDGTGIVQYF.

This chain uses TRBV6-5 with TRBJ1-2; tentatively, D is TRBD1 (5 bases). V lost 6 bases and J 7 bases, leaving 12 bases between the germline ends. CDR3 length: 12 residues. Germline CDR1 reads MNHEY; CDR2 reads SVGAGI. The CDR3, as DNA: TGTGCCAGCAGGACAGCGGGGCTTGGCTACACCTTC. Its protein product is CASRTAGLGYTF.

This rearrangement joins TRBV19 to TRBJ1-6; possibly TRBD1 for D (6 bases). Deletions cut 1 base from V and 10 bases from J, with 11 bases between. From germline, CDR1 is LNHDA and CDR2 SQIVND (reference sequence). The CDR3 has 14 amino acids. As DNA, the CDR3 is TGTGCCAGTAGTATAGCAGGGGAATCGTCACCCCTCCACTTT. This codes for CASSIAGESSPLHF.

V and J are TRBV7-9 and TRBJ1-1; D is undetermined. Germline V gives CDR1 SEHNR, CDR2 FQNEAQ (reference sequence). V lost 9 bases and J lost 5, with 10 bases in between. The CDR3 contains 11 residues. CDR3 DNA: TGTGCCAGTCGCGAGGGAACTGAAGCTTTCTTT. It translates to CASREGTEAFF.

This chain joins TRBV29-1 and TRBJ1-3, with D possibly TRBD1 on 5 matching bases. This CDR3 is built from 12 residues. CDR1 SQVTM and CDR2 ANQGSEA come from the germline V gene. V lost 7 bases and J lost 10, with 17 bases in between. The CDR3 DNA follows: TGCAGCGCCACCGGGGGAATAGGTACCATATATTTT. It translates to CSATGGIGTIYF.

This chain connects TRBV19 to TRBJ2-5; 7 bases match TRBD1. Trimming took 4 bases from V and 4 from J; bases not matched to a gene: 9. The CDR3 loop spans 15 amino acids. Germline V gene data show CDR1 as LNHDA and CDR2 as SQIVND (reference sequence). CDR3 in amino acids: CASSTQRTGGETQYF. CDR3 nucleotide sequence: TGTGCCAGTAGTACCCAGCGGACAGGAGGAGAGACCCAGTACTTC.

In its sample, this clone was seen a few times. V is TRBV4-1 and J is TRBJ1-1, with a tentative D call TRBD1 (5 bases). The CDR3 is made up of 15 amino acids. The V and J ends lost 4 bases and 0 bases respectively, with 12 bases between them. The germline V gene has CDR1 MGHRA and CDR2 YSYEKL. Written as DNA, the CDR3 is TGCGCCAGCAGCCGGAACAGGTTTCTGAACACTGAAGCTTTCTTT. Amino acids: CASSRNRFLNTEAFF.

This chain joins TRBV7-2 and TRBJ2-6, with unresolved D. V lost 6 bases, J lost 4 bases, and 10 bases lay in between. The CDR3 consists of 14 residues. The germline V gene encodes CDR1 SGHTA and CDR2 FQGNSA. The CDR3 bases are TGTGCCAGCAGAGAGTCCGGGGGGGCCAACGTCCTGACTTTC. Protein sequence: CASRESGGANVLTF.

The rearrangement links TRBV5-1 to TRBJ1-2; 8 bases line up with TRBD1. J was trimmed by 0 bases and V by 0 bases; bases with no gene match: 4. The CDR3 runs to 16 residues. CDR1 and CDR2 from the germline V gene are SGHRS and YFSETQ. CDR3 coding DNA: TGCGCCAGCAGCTTGGCGCAGGGGGCATCTAACTATGGCTACACCTTC. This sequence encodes CASSLAQGASNYGYTF.

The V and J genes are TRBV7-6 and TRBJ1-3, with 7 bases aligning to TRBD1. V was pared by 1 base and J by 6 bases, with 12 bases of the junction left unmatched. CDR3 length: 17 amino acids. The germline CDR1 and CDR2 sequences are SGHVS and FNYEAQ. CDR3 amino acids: CASSLEPTGQTINTIYF. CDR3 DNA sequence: TGTGCCAGCAGCTTAGAGCCTACGGGACAGACTATAAACACCATATATTTT. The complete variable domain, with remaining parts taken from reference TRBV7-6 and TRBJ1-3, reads GAGVSQSPRYKVTKRGQDVALRCDPISGHVSLYWYRQALGQGPEFLTYFNYEAQQDKSGLPNDRFSAERPEGSISTLTIQRTEQRDSAMYRCASSLEPTGQTINTIYFGEGSWLTVV.